These 25 T cell receptor beta chains originate from one sample sequenced in a study of blood T cell repertoires in COVID-19. Some clones are missing from TCRdb's copy, which holds only in-frame ones; the method was immunoSEQ multiplex PCR. The sample has hundreds of thousands of clones, 90% seen once. Sequenced material: peripheral blood. These receptors all come from a woman aged 40 to 49 with COVID-19, enrolled during active disease.

The chain combines TRBV2 with TRBJ2-3, with 8 bases that match TRBD2. Looked up from germline, CDR1 is SNHLY and CDR2 is FYNNEI. The J segment lost 4 bases and the V segment lost 11 bases, leaving 8 bases of the junction unmatched. This CDR3 has 13 residues. The CDR3 loop is CAPKRERSDTQYF. The CDR3 DNA follows: TGTGCCCCGAAGCGGGAGAGGTCAGATACGCAGTATTTT.

The chain recombines TRBV2 with TRBJ2-7; TRBD2 matches 10 bases. The CDR3 totals 14 residues. Germline V gives CDR1 SNHLY, CDR2 FYNNEI. J was trimmed by 5 bases and V by 6 bases; bases with no gene match: 7. The CDR3 bases are TGTGCCAGCAGCGGGGGACTAGCGAGGCACGAGCAGTACTTC. This gives the protein CASSGGLARHEQYF. Looking up the rest from reference TRBV2 and TRBJ2-7 gives the full variable domain: EPEVTQTPSHQVTQMGQEVILRCVPISNHLYFYWYRQILGQKVEFLVSFYNNEISEKSEIFDDQFSVERPDGSNFTLKIRSTKLEDSAMYFCASSGGLARHEQYFGPGTRLTVT.

The V and J genes are TRBV30 and TRBJ1-6; 7 bases are shared with TRBD1. The CDR3 length is 13 residues. Trimming removed 3 bases from V and 7 bases from J; junction bases left unmatched: 3. The germline gives CDR1 GTSNPN, CDR2 SVGIG (reference sequence). The CDR3 DNA is TGTGCCTGGAGGACAGGGTTCAATTCACCCCTCCACTTT. As protein: CAWRTGFNSPLHF.

V is TRBV2 and J is TRBJ2-2; TRBD2 matches at 8 bases. The CDR3 consists of 15 residues. Trimming removed 6 bases from V and 5 bases from J; junction bases left unmatched: 8. Germline CDR1 SNHLY, CDR2 FYNNEI. CDR3 DNA: TGTGCCAGCAGCCACGGACTAGCTGGTACCGGGGAGCTGTTTTTT. This encodes CASSHGLAGTGELFF.

The chain joins TRBV28 to TRBJ1-4; no reliable D call. In germline, CDR1 is MDHEN, CDR2 SYDVKM. The CDR3 is 16 residues long. The ends were cut back, 5 bases at V and 0 bases at J, with 13 bases in the middle. CDR3 sequence (DNA): TGTGCCAGCAGTGCCCAACACCTTGCAACTAATGAAAAACTGTTTTTT. Its translation is CASSAQHLATNEKLFF.

A single count supports this clone. The rearrangement links TRBV29-1 to TRBJ2-1; TRBD1 might be the D (6 bases). CDR1 is SQVTM, CDR2 ANQGSEA, per germline. The CDR3 length is 12 residues. V gave up 7 bases and J gave up 5 bases, with 12 bases separating them. The CDR3 nucleotides are TGCAGCGCTGGACAGCTGGACAATGAGCAGTTCTTC. Protein product: CSAGQLDNEQFF.

The chain links TRBV21-1 to TRBJ1-6; TRBD1 reflects the table's D call only, with no check against the DNA. TRBV21-1 counts as a pseudogene. The CDR3 covers 14 residues. The CDR3 coding sequence is TGTGCCAGTCTGATGGACAGGACCAATTCACCCCTCCACTTT. It encodes CASLMDRTNSPLHF.

The V call is TRBV4-1, the J call TRBJ1-5; D uncertain. With 4 bases removed from V and 7 bases from J, the gap between germline ends came to 11 bases. Germline V gene data show CDR1 as MGHRA and CDR2 as YSYEKL. This CDR3 region has 13 residues. The CDR3 here is CASSPQRGQPQHF. CDR3 DNA sequence: TGCGCCAGCAGCCCCCAAAGAGGACAGCCCCAGCATTTT.

Of note for this clone: Different DNA sequences within this sample yield the same CDR3. This chain connects TRBV27 to TRBJ1-1; D unclear. Germline CDR1 MNHEY, CDR2 SMNVEV (reference sequence). The CDR3 is made up of 13 amino acids. The V end was cut by 2 bases, the J end by 1 base, with 5 bases between. CDR3 residues: CASSLGRNTEAFF. CDR3 DNA: TGTGCCAGCAGTTTAGGCAGGAACACTGAAGCTTTCTTT.

The gene calls are TRBV28 and TRBJ2-7, with D perhaps TRBD2 (6 bases). Trimming pared 6 bases from V and 0 bases from J, leaving 12 bases between. Germline lookup yields CDR1 MDHEN and CDR2 SYDVKM. This CDR3 region has 14 residues. The CDR3 DNA is TGTGCCAGCAGATTGCGGGAAGTCTCCTACGAGCAGTACTTC. Translation gives CASRLREVSYEQYF.

V and J are TRBV29-1 and TRBJ2-3; D is possibly TRBD2 (6 bases). Germline values: CDR1 SQVTM, CDR2 ANQGSEA. Trimming took 4 bases from V and 0 from J, leaving 20 bases between them. There are 17 residues in the CDR3. The CDR3 nucleotides are TGCAGCGTTGGCGGGGTCTCGATCACCTCTAGCACAGATACGCAGTATTTT. This gives the protein CSVGGVSITSSTDTQYF.

The count of this clone is one. J is TRBJ2-7 and V is TRBV19; 10 bases fit TRBD2. The CDR3 totals 15 residues. Germline V lookup: CDR1 LNHDA, CDR2 SQIVND (reference sequence). Unmatched junction bases numbered 4, after V lost 3 bases and J lost 2 bases. This chain's CDR3 is CASSITAGGPYEQYF. The CDR3 nucleotides read TGTGCCAGTAGTATTACAGCGGGAGGGCCCTACGAGCAGTACTTC.

The V call is TRBV7-9, the J call TRBJ1-5, with 8 nucleotides matching TRBD1. Germline V gene sequence: CDR1 SEHNR, CDR2 FQNEAQ (reference sequence). This CDR3 is built from 15 residues. The V and J ends lost 4 bases and 7 bases, in that order; junction bases with no gene match: 9. The CDR3 loop is CASSSLDRVEQPQHF. CDR3 in DNA: TGTGCCAGCAGCTCCTTGGACAGGGTGGAGCAGCCCCAGCATTTT.

V gene TRBV28 combines with J gene TRBJ2-1; D may be TRBD1 (6 bases). The V gene lost 7 bases and the J gene lost 5 bases, with 15 bases spanning the gap. Germline V gene lookup returns CDR1 MDHEN and CDR2 SYDVKM. The length of the CDR3 is 14 residues. CDR3 DNA sequence: TGTGCCAGCATGTGGACAGAGCCCCACAATGAGCAGTTCTTC. Translating it yields CASMWTEPHNEQFF.

The V and J genes are TRBV27 and TRBJ1-1, with 9 bases matching TRBD1. Germline values: CDR1 MNHEY, CDR2 SMNVEV (reference sequence). The CDR3 covers 14 residues. J gave up 1 base and V 7 bases, and 4 bases lay outside the gene matches. CDR3: CASKGQGPNTEAFF. The DNA for the CDR3 is TGTGCCAGCAAAGGACAGGGGCCGAACACTGAAGCTTTCTTT.

The CDR3 DNA reads as TGTGCCAGCAGCTTGGGGGGCCTATACGAGCAGTACTTC. Its translation: CASSLGGLYEQYF. This chain joins TRBV5-8 and TRBJ2-7, with D perhaps TRBD1 (5 bases). Germline lookup yields CDR1 SGHTS and CDR2 YDEGEE. This CDR3 is built from 13 residues. V was shortened by 0 bases and J by 4 bases, with 8 bases between the two germline ends.

CDR3 in amino acids: CASRAAGETQYF. In DNA, the CDR3 is TGTGCCAGTAGAGCGGCCGGTGAGACCCAGTACTTC. The gene calls are TRBV19 and TRBJ2-5, with a weak D call TRBD2 (5 bases). Trimming removed 6 bases at V and 5 bases at J, with 10 bases between. Germline loops: CDR1 LNHDA, CDR2 SQIVND (reference sequence). The CDR3 is 12 amino acids.

This clone occurred once. The chain uses TRBV2 and TRBJ2-2, with D tentatively TRBD2 (5 bases). Germline lookup yields CDR1 SNHLY and CDR2 FYNNEI. This CDR3 has 10 amino acids. Trimming removed 10 bases at V and 7 bases at J, with 7 bases between. CDR3 nucleotide sequence: TGTGCCATCCGGGACGGGGAGCTGTTTTTT. This sequence encodes CAIRDGELFF.

The chain joins TRBV24-1 to TRBJ2-1; 7 positions match TRBD1. The ends lost 5 bases at V and 2 bases at J; junction bases unmatched: 14. This CDR3 spans 18 amino acids. Germline V gene sequence: CDR1 KGHDR, CDR2 SFDVKD. This CDR3 is CATSGWGQNNQTYNEQFF. DNA of the CDR3: TGTGCCACCAGTGGATGGGGACAGAATAACCAAACCTACAATGAGCAGTTCTTC.

This clone has more than one count but fewer than ten. This chain joins TRBV7-2 and TRBJ1-6; 7 bases line up with TRBD1. The CDR3 contains 16 residues. Germline V CDR1 and CDR2: SGHTA, FQGNSA. V lost 5 bases and J lost 3; bases outside the gene matches: 7. The CDR3: CASSAQTGFYNSPLHF. The CDR3 nucleotides read TGTGCCAGCAGCGCTCAGACAGGGTTCTATAATTCACCCCTCCACTTT.

The chain recombines TRBV19 with TRBJ2-1, with D unresolved. V was trimmed by 6 bases and J by 3 bases, leaving 12 bases between them. This CDR3 spans 14 amino acids. Germline V gene sequence: CDR1 LNHDA, CDR2 SQIVND (reference sequence). The CDR3 DNA sequence: TGTGCCAGTAGCTCTCGGTCCCTCTACAATGAGCAGTTCTTC. Translating it yields CASSSRSLYNEQFF.

This chain connects TRBV5-6 to TRBJ2-3; TRBD1 matches at 7 bases. There are 15 residues in the CDR3. Trimming at V came to 4 bases and at J to 2 bases, leaving 7 bases not matched to a gene. Germline CDR1 is SGHDT and CDR2 is YYEEEE. The CDR3 reads CASSQKGQFTDTQYF. For the CDR3, the DNA is TGTGCCAGCAGCCAAAAGGGACAGTTCACAGATACGCAGTATTTT.

The gene calls are TRBV28 and TRBJ2-3; D uncertain. The V and J ends lost 2 bases and 0 bases respectively, with 6 bases between them. Germline V gene lookup returns CDR1 MDHEN and CDR2 SYDVKM. The length of the CDR3 is 14 residues. CDR3 sequence reads: CASSLSRSTDTQYF. The CDR3 bases are TGTGCCAGCAGTTTAAGCCGTAGCACAGATACGCAGTATTTT. The entire variable domain, with the rest obtained from reference TRBV28 and TRBJ2-3, is as follows: DVKVTQSSRYLVKRTGEKVFLECVQDMDHENMFWYRQDPGLGLRLIYFSYDVKMKEKGDIPEGYSVSREKKERFSLILESASTNQTSMYLCASSLSRSTDTQYFGPGTRLTVL.

The V and J genes are TRBV19 and TRBJ2-1, with 10 bases identical to TRBD2. The CDR3 extends over 16 amino acids. From germline, CDR1 is LNHDA and CDR2 SQIVND (reference sequence). V trimming: 1 base; J trimming: 8 bases; junction bases outside the gene matches: 8. Here the CDR3 DNA reads TGTGCCAGTAGTATAGCAGGGACTAGCGTCCAAGATGAGCAGTTCTTC. Its protein is CASSIAGTSVQDEQFF.

The genes are TRBV30 and TRBJ1-2; TRBD1 aligns across 7 bases. The V and J ends lost 5 bases and 5 bases, in that order; junction bases with no gene match: 8. The CDR3 length is 13 residues. From germline, CDR1 is GTSNPN and CDR2 SVGIG (reference sequence). CDR3 DNA: TGTGCCTGGGTCTACAGGGGAGGATATGGCTACACCTTC. Encoded protein: CAWVYRGGYGYTF.